This TCR beta chain originates from a study of blood T cell repertoires in COVID-19 (dated by TCRdb to the early 2020s). At the level of the whole study: Collaborator samples came from the United States, Italy and Spain and covered acute and convalescent phases of COVID-19. The dataset comprised deeply sampled blood TCRbeta repertoires from subjects exposed to, actively infected with, or recovered from COVID-19. The material from the prospective study consisted of cDNA or gDNA derived from T cells, B-cell-depleted T cells, or PBMCs. A freely available public database, intended as a resource for researchers studying the immune response to SARS-CoV-2, is where the repertoires were released. Where HLA class I and class II types were available, the types were taken from metadata supplied by the sample provider, not from assay-based typing. Samples came from the ongoing ImmuneRACE study (first 160 participants) plus 1,254 subjects from 6 global collaborators. The sample metadata nearly always contained a de-identified subject ID, COVID-19 status, age in years and sex.

On this clone itself: This clone's antigen is unknown. No per-base quality is available; no much larger clone lies one base away.

The research as a whole found: How much clinical and demographic metadata was included differed by source and by participant, and the metadata was provided uncurated.

The immunoSEQ Assay, a bias-controlled multiplex PCR, was used to amplify TCRbeta CDR3 regions from genomic DNA. Turning to the authors' computational methods: Within the assay, amplification of reference gene primers was used to estimate how many nucleated cells each sample contained. To quantify the absolute abundance of each unique TCRbeta CDR3 rearrangement, sequence reads were collapsed and filtered. For each sample, productive Simpson clonality was calculated by taking the square root of Simpson's diversity index across productive rearrangements. TCRdb mirrors the immuneACCESS table, restricted to in-frame sequences. Some clones are absent from its copies; in checked studies, under half trace to an unresolved V gene, and the reason for the others is unknown. The DNA was the basis for D and trimming; V, J and clone size are from that table. The sample data list roughly 320,000 clones, and around 90% of these were observed just once. The ten largest clones represent 1.3% of the sample.

Each collaborating institution followed its own protocols to collect whole blood in K2EDTA tubes. Collaborator samples were shipped for TCRbeta analysis as frozen whole blood, isolated PBMCs, or DNA extracted from either sample type. This TCR came from a man in his 70s with acute or convalescent COVID-19. Sequencing was done on a sample of peripheral blood.

CDR3 reads: CASSFQRGAYNEQFF. The sequenced DNA is TGTGCCAGCAGTTTCCAGCGGGGGGCATACAATGAGCAGTTCTTC. The chain uses TRBV28 and TRBJ2-1; TRBD2 lines up with 9 middle nucleotides. The CDR3 contains 15 residues, cysteine and phenylalanine counted. The kept DNA is CDR3 alone, 45 bases in frame from the first base. The germline V gene sets CDR1 to MDHEN and CDR2 to SYDVKM. Germline trimming amounts to 3 bases on V and 4 bases on J, with 4 as the count of junction bases outside the gene matches.